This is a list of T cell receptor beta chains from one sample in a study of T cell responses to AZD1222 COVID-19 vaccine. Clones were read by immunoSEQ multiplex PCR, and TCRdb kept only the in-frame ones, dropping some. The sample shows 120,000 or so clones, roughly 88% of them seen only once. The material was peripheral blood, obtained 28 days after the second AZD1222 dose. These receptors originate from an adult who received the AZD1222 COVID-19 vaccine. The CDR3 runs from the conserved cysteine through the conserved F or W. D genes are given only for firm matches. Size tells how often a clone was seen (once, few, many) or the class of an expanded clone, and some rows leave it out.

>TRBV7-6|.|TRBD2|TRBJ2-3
CASSLFVPSGGLSTDTQYF
TGTGCCAGCAGCTTATTTGTGCCTAGCGGGGGTTTAAGCACAGATACGCAGTATTTT
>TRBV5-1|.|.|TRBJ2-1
CASSLVSGQYNEQFF
TGCGCCAGCAGCTTGGTTTCTGGGCAGTACAATGAGCAGTTCTTC
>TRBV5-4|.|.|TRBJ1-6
CASSLGLSRNSPLHF
TGTGCCAGCAGCTTGGGCTTATCCCGCAATTCACCCCTCCACTTT
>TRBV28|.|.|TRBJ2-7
CASSPHLSMTNSYEQYF
TGTGCCAGCAGCCCACACCTCTCCATGACCAACTCCTACGAGCAGTACTTC
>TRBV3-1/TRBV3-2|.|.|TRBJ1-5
CASSQATYNQPQHF
TGTGCCAGCAGCCAAGCTACATACAATCAGCCCCAGCATTTT
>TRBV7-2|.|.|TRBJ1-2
CASSLAGGAGWNYGYTF
TGTGCCAGCAGCTTAGCCGGCGGGGCAGGGTGGAACTATGGCTACACCTTC
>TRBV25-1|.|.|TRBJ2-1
CASSASRGQFF
TGTGCCAGCAGTGCCTCGAGGGGGCAGTTCTTC
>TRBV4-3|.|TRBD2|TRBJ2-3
CASSQELGGATDTQYF
TGCGCCAGCAGCCAAGAACTCGGGGGGGCTACAGATACGCAGTATTTT
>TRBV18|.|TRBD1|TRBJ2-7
CASTMSGTENEQYF
TGTGCCAGCACCATGTCCGGGACAGAGAACGAGCAGTACTTC
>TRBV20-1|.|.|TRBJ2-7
CSASGTQQYF
TGCAGTGCTAGCGGGACGCAGCAGTACTTC
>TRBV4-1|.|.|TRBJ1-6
CASSHPQGRGLVSPLHF
TGCGCCAGCAGCCATCCTCAGGGTAGGGGTTTAGTTTCACCCCTCCACTTT
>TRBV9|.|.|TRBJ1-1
CASSLTGQRTEAFF
TGTGCCAGCAGCTTAACAGGGCAAAGGACTGAAGCTTTCTTT
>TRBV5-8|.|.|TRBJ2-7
CASSLDTPYEQYF
TGTGCCAGCAGCTTGGACACCCCCTACGAGCAGTACTTC
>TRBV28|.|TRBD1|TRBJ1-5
CASSFERQGKRQPQHF
TGTGCCAGCAGTTTCGAGAGACAGGGAAAGCGGCAGCCCCAGCATTTT
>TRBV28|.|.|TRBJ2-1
CASSPDSLDRNEQFF
TGTGCCAGCAGTCCGGACAGCCTGGACCGCAATGAGCAGTTCTTC
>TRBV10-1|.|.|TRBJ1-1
CASSESLNTEAFF
TGCGCCAGCAGTGAGTCCCTGAACACTGAAGCTTTCTTT
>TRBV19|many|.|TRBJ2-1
CASSIGETYNEQFF
TGTGCCAGTAGTATCGGGGAAACCTACAATGAGCAGTTCTTC
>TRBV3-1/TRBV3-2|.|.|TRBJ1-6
CASSQGREVNSPLHF
TGTGCCAGCAGCCAAGGTAGGGAGGTTAATTCACCCCTCCACTTT
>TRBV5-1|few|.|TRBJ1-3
CASSLGGENTIYF
TGCGCCAGCAGCTTGGGAGGGGAGAACACCATATATTTT
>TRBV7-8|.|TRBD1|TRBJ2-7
CASSTRGRVYEQYF
TGTGCCAGCAGTACCAGGGGGCGCGTATACGAGCAGTACTTC
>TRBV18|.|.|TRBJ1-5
CASSLDSNQPQHF
TGTGCCAGCTCCCTCGATAGCAATCAGCCCCAGCATTTT
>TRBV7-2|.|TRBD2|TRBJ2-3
CASGLAGGPTDTQYF
TGTGCCAGCGGACTAGCGGGGGGACCCACAGATACGCAGTATTTT
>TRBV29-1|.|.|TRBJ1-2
CSVEWDTYYGYTF
TGCAGCGTTGAATGGGACACCTACTATGGCTACACCTTC
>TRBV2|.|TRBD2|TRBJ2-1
CASRDSGGGYNEQFF
TGTGCCAGCAGAGATAGCGGGGGAGGATACAATGAGCAGTTCTTC
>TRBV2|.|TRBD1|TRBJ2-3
CATTRDRGTDTQYF
TGTGCCACCACCCGGGACAGGGGCACAGATACGCAGTATTTT
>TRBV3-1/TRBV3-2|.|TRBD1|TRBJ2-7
CASSRRGTDEQYF
TGTGCCAGCAGCCGACGAGGGACAGACGAGCAGTACTTC
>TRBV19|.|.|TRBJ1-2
CASSTRLSGNYGYTF
TGTGCCAGTAGTACCCGACTGAGTGGAAACTATGGCTACACCTTC
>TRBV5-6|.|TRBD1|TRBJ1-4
CASSWEGQGRGTNEKLFF
TGTGCCAGCAGCTGGGAAGGACAGGGGCGAGGGACTAATGAAAAACTGTTTTTT